These 24 T cell receptor beta chains were all obtained from the same sample, sequenced in a study of beta chain features in type 1 diabetes (dated by TCRdb to about 2018). The research as a whole found: Type 1 diabetes patients showed a moderate but significant shortening of TCRB CDR3 length in all four CD4+ subsets.

The library relied on the immunoSEQ multiplex PCR assay. The entire amount of isolated RNA was reverse transcribed using the High Capacity cDNA Reverse Transcription Kit, so the sequenced TCRB transcripts were expressed ones. What TCRdb holds here is the immuneACCESS table cut down to in-frame rearrangements. Part of the clones is not present; checked against another copy, under half of the missing clones reflect an unresolved V gene, and the others are unexplained. The sample data list some 44,000 clones, and approximately 72% of these were observed just once. The biggest ten clones account for more than 2% of the sample. No antigen has been assigned to these receptors. Sequencing input: Tregs from blood. This specimen's cell subset or site label, per the study, means: regulatory CD4+ T cells. Source of these receptors: a woman younger than 35 with type 1 diabetes.

V gene TRBV5-1 combines with J gene TRBJ2-1, with D tentatively TRBD2 (5 bases). This CDR3 has 12 residues. V dropped 3 bases and J dropped 5 bases, with 6 bases sitting between them. In germline, CDR1 is SGHRS, CDR2 YFSETQ. This chain's CDR3 is CASSSTNNEQFF. DNA of the CDR3: TGCGCCAGCAGCTCGACTAACAATGAGCAGTTCTTC.

A few counts support this clone. This chain links TRBV30 with TRBJ1-1, with TRBD1 identical over 9 bases. The CDR3 runs to 14 residues. J gave up 1 base and V 3 bases, and 3 bases lay outside the gene matches. The germline CDR1 and CDR2 sequences are GTSNPN and SVGIG (reference sequence). CDR3 sequence: CAWRLTGGNTEAFF. CDR3 coding DNA: TGTGCCTGGAGGTTGACAGGGGGGAACACTGAAGCTTTCTTT.

The chain employs TRBV9 and TRBJ2-1; D might be TRBD2 (5 bases). V lost 4 bases, J lost 7 bases, and 15 bases lay in between. Germline CDR1 reads SGDLS; CDR2 reads YYNGEE. CDR3 length: 14 residues. CDR3 sequence: CASSLSESVNEQFF. The CDR3 bases are TGTGCCAGCAGCCTTAGCGAGAGCGTAAATGAGCAGTTCTTC.

V gene TRBV18 combines with J gene TRBJ2-5; tentative D call: TRBD2 (6 bases). CDR1 and CDR2 from the germline V gene are KGHSH and LQKENI. V lost 2 bases and J lost 2, with 15 bases in between. The CDR3 spans 16 residues. The CDR3 protein is CASSPMTRVDQETQYF. Written as DNA, the CDR3 is TGTGCCAGCTCACCAATGACTAGAGTAGATCAAGAGACCCAGTACTTC. The full variable domain, its missing parts supplied by reference TRBV18 and TRBJ2-5, is NAGVMQNPRHLVRRRGQEARLRCSPMKGHSHVYWYRQLPEEGLKFMVYLQKENIIDESGMPKERFSAEFPKEGPSILRIQQVVRGDSAAYFCASSPMTRVDQETQYFGPGTRLLVL.

V and J are TRBV2 and TRBJ2-2; D may be TRBD1 (5 bases). CDR3 length equals 13 residues. Trimming left V 6 bases short and J 6 bases short, with 11 bases between. Germline V gene data show CDR1 as SNHLY and CDR2 as FYNNEI. CDR3 region: CASSARVAGELFF. CDR3 bases: TGTGCCAGCAGCGCCAGGGTTGCCGGGGAGCTGTTTTTT.

The rearrangement links TRBV7-9 to TRBJ2-1; 9 nucleotides agree with TRBD1. Looked up from germline, CDR1 is SEHNR and CDR2 is FQNEAQ (reference sequence). This CDR3 region has 14 residues. V trimming: 5 bases; J trimming: 8 bases; junction bases outside the gene matches: 7. The CDR3 sequence is CASSRRQGDDEQFF. Here the CDR3 DNA reads TGTGCCAGCAGCAGAAGACAGGGGGATGATGAGCAGTTCTTC.

The rearrangement joins TRBV4-1 to TRBJ1-2; D might be TRBD1 (5 bases). The CDR3 runs to 16 residues. Germline V lookup: CDR1 MGHRA, CDR2 YSYEKL. The germline V and J ends were trimmed by 4 bases and 5 bases, with 20 bases remaining between them. CDR3 DNA: TGCGCCAGCAGCCCAGGTCGGGCAGGGCTAGAGTATGGCTACACCTTC. Its protein is CASSPGRAGLEYGYTF.

This clone was detected only a few times. The chain recombines TRBV7-2 with TRBJ2-7, with TRBD1 matching over 8 bases. Trimming removed 4 bases from V and 5 bases from J; junction bases left unmatched: 4. Germline V gives CDR1 SGHTA, CDR2 FQGNSA. The CDR3 is 13 residues long. The CDR3: CASSWTGFNEQYF. The CDR3 nucleotides read TGTGCCAGCAGCTGGACAGGGTTCAACGAGCAGTACTTC.

Concerning this clone itself: Other nucleotide sequences in the sample specify the same CDR3. The V gene is TRBV5-1, the J gene TRBJ2-7, with TRBD1 identical over 10 bases. The ends lost 3 bases at V and 2 bases at J; junction bases unmatched: 5. In germline, CDR1 is SGHRS, CDR2 YFSETQ. The CDR3 spans 15 residues. CDR3 DNA: TGCGCCAGCAGCTGGGGACAGGGGTACACCTACGAGCAGTACTTC. It codes for CASSWGQGYTYEQYF.

The chain couples TRBV4-2 to TRBJ2-5; D possibly corresponds to TRBD1 (5 bases). The DNA end is more similar to TRBJ2-7, so the J call may be wrong. The CDR3 consists of 14 residues. Germline loops: CDR1 LGHNA, CDR2 YNFKEQ. CDR3 coding DNA: TGTGCCAGCAGCCAAGGCAGGGTTCTTCCCGAGCAGTACTTC. Protein product: CASSQGRVLPEQYF.

In this sample, this clone turned up a few times. The chain recombines TRBV9 with TRBJ2-3; 9 nucleotides match TRBD2. The CDR3 loop spans 17 amino acids. CDR1 SGDLS and CDR2 YYNGEE come from the germline V gene. V lost 0 bases to trimming and J lost 4 bases; unmatched junction nucleotides: 9. The CDR3 coding sequence is TGTGCCAGCAGCGTAGGCCTAGCGGGATATGGGGCAGATACGCAGTATTTT. Protein: CASSVGLAGYGADTQYF.

This clone was detected only once. The CDR3 nucleotides read TGCGCCAGCAGCGATCCGGGACTAGCGGGGAACAAAAACATTCAGTACTTC. This gives the protein CASSDPGLAGNKNIQYF. The chain joins TRBV5-1 to TRBJ2-4; 13 nucleotides align to TRBD2. V shed 4 bases and J 3 bases; nucleotides not matched to a gene: 7. CDR1 SGHRS and CDR2 YFSETQ come from the germline V gene. The CDR3 spans 17 residues.

The chain uses TRBV10-3 and TRBJ2-7, with 7 bases matching TRBD1. V lost 10 bases, J lost 5 bases, and 11 bases stayed unmatched. Germline V gene data show CDR1 as ENHRY and CDR2 as SYGVKD. This CDR3 is built from 13 residues. This CDR3 reads CATRQGASDEQYF. CDR3 nucleotides: TGTGCCACCCGACAGGGTGCTTCGGACGAGCAGTACTTC.

The rearrangement uses TRBV10-3 and TRBJ2-1, with D tentatively TRBD2 (5 bases). Germline assignment: CDR1 ENHRY and CDR2 SYGVKD. The CDR3 has 14 residues. V lost 4 bases and J 4 bases, leaving 11 bases between the germline ends. In DNA form, the CDR3 reads TGTGCCATCAGTGGGACTGGGCCATACAATGAGCAGTTCTTC. Residues: CAISGTGPYNEQFF.

The genes are TRBV19 and TRBJ2-1; the match to TRBD2 covers 13 bases. The CDR3 length is 13 residues. V dropped 7 bases and J dropped 9; count of bases not matched to a gene: 3. The V gene's germline CDR1 is LNHDA and CDR2 SQIVND (reference sequence). CDR3 sequence reads: CASNGLAGVEQFF. The CDR3 nucleotides read TGTGCCAGTAACGGACTAGCGGGAGTTGAGCAGTTCTTC.

This clone turned up a few times. This chain uses TRBV5-4 with TRBJ2-7; 8 bases agree with TRBD1. Trimming cost V 3 bases and J 0 bases; bases outside gene matches: 5. The CDR3 length is 15 residues. The V gene's germline CDR1 is SGHNT and CDR2 YYREEE (reference sequence). CDR3 nucleotide sequence: TGTGCCAGCAGCTCGCCGGGACAGGCCTCCTACGAGCAGTACTTC. Protein product: CASSSPGQASYEQYF. Filled out from reference TRBV5-4 and TRBJ2-7, the complete variable domain reads ETGVTQSPTHLIKTRGQQVTLRCSSQSGHNTVSWYQQALGQGPQFIFQYYREEENGRGNFPPRFSGLQFPNYSSELNVNALELDDSALYLCASSSPGQASYEQYFGPGTRLTVT.

The chain employs TRBV19 and TRBJ1-1; D not resolved. The CDR3 extends over 13 amino acids. Germline lookup yields CDR1 LNHDA and CDR2 SQIVND (reference sequence). Trimming pared 5 bases from V and 5 bases from J, leaving 12 bases between. The CDR3 protein is CASSLRTGTEAFF. The CDR3 DNA sequence: TGTGCCAGTAGTCTTCGTACGGGGACTGAAGCTTTCTTT.

The chain couples TRBV5-4 to TRBJ1-2; D might be TRBD1 (5 bases). From germline, CDR1 is SGHNT and CDR2 YYREEE (reference sequence). The CDR3 runs to 13 residues. V was clipped by 0 bases and J by 6 bases, with 9 bases between them. In DNA, the CDR3 is TGTGCCAGCAGCTTGGGGGGGGAAAATGGCTACACCTTC. Its protein product is CASSLGGENGYTF.

The chain is built from TRBV11-2 and TRBJ2-7; 7 bases agree with TRBD1. V lost 4 bases, J lost 6 bases, and 6 bases stayed unmatched. Per germline, CDR1 SGHAT and CDR2 FQNNGV. The CDR3 runs to 13 residues. CDR3 in amino acids: CASSSTGIAEQYF. CDR3 DNA: TGTGCCAGCAGCTCGACAGGGATCGCCGAGCAGTACTTC.

This clone was seen a single time. The chain uses TRBV6-5 and TRBJ2-2, with 10 bases identical to TRBD2. CDR1 is MNHEY and CDR2 is SVGAGI in the germline V gene. The junction had 9 bases not matched to a gene; V was cut back by 6 bases and J by 8 bases. This CDR3 has 15 amino acids. The CDR3 spells CASRGSGGRNGELFF. CDR3 DNA: TGTGCCAGCAGGGGTAGCGGGGGGCGGAATGGGGAGCTGTTTTTT.

This clone showed up just once. The chain joins TRBV10-3 to TRBJ2-2; 13 nucleotides agree with TRBD2. The CDR3 consists of 16 residues. Trimming removed 6 bases from V and 4 bases from J; junction bases left unmatched: 5. Germline V gives CDR1 ENHRY, CDR2 SYGVKD. The CDR3 bases are TGTGCCATCAGGGGACTAGCGGGGACGGTCACCGGGGAGCTGTTTTTT. It encodes CAIRGLAGTVTGELFF.

J is TRBJ2-5 and V is TRBV6-6; 11 nucleotides line up with TRBD2. The DNA end lines up better with TRBJ2-7; the J call may be wrong. The germline V gene encodes CDR1 MNHNY and CDR2 SVGAGI (reference sequence). This CDR3 region has 14 residues. CDR3 coding DNA: TGTGCCAGCAGTCAGACTAGCGGGAACTACGAGCAGTACTTC. Amino acids: CASSQTSGNYEQYF.

The rearrangement links TRBV10-3 to TRBJ2-5, with 9 bases fitting TRBD1. The tail of the sequence fits TRBJ2-7 better, so the J call may be wrong. The length of the CDR3 is 12 residues. The germline V gene has CDR1 ENHRY and CDR2 SYGVKD. CDR3 amino acids: CAIMTGGYEQYF. For the CDR3, the DNA is TGTGCCATCATGACAGGGGGCTACGAGCAGTACTTC.

The chain uses TRBV10-3 and TRBJ1-5, with TRBD1 as a possible D gene (6 bases). This CDR3 region has 15 residues. Germline V gene data show CDR1 as ENHRY and CDR2 as SYGVKD. V gave up 0 bases and J gave up 3 bases, with 9 bases separating them. CDR3 nucleotide sequence: TGTGCCATCAGTGAGTCGGACAGTCACAATCAGCCCCAGCATTTT. Encoded protein: CAISESDSHNQPQHF.